The rows below give T cell receptor beta chains drawn from one sample of a study of blood T cell repertoires in COVID-19. The table came from immunoSEQ multiplex PCR; TCRdb's copy has only in-frame clones and leaves some out. Of about 84,000 clones listed, 90% to 95% are singletons. Source material: peripheral blood. Receptors originate from a human donor with active COVID-19. The donor label of this sample is uncertain. The CDR3 runs from the conserved cysteine through the conserved F or W. The order of the fields is J gene, V gene, D gene, clone size, CDR3 protein, CDR3 DNA. D genes are given only for firm matches. The size entry is marked missing in some rows and otherwise reads once, few, many or a size class.

J: TRBJ1-5
V: TRBV25-1
D: .
size: few
CDR3: CASSEPGAGQPQHF
DNA: TGTGCCAGCAGTGAACCAGGGGCTGGGCAGCCCCAGCATTTT

J: TRBJ2-2
V: TRBV5-4
D: TRBD1
size: once
CDR3: CASSLVRGPGELFF
DNA: TGTGCCAGCAGCTTGGTCAGGGGGCCCGGGGAGCTGTTTTTT

J: TRBJ1-1
V: TRBV21-1
D: .
size: .
CDR3: CASSKEGGQGLVNTEAFF
DNA: TGTGCCAGCAGCAAAGAGGGGGGACAGGGCTTGGTGAACACTGAAGCTTTCTTT

J: TRBJ2-1
V: TRBV28
D: .
size: .
CDR3: CATRQGGGNEQFF
DNA: TGTGCCACCCGGCAAGGGGGGGGCAATGAGCAGTTCTTC

J: TRBJ2-3
V: TRBV6-2/TRBV6-3
D: TRBD2
size: .
CDR3: CASSYSAGGRGTDTQYF
DNA: TGTGCCAGCAGTTACTCAGCGGGAGGCCGCGGCACAGATACGCAGTATTTT

J: TRBJ2-1
V: TRBV29-1
D: .
size: .
CDR3: CSVEQGGFDEQFF
DNA: TGCAGCGTTGAACAGGGGGGTTTCGATGAGCAGTTCTTC

J: TRBJ2-1
V: TRBV9
D: TRBD2
size: .
CDR3: CASSVAGGSSYNEQFF
DNA: TGTGCCAGCAGCGTAGCGGGAGGATCCTCCTACAATGAGCAGTTCTTC

J: TRBJ1-2
V: TRBV5-8
D: .
size: .
CDR3: CASSLQDRVIYGYTF
DNA: TGTGCCAGCAGCTTGCAGGACAGAGTAATCTATGGCTACACCTTC

J: TRBJ2-2
V: TRBV11-2
D: TRBD2
size: .
CDR3: CASSLHGLADTGYTGELFF
DNA: TGTGCCAGCAGCTTACACGGACTAGCGGACACCGGGTACACCGGGGAGCTGTTTTTT

J: TRBJ2-7
V: TRBV4-3
D: .
size: .
CDR3: CASSHSLGAGPPAGSEQYF
DNA: TGCGCCAGCAGCCATTCCCTCGGGGCCGGCCCTCCCGCGGGAAGCGAGCAGTACTTC

J: TRBJ2-3
V: TRBV5-5
D: TRBD2
size: once
CDR3: CASTRSLGGGLTDTQYF
DNA: TGTGCCAGCACTCGAAGCCTGGGCGGGGGACTTACAGATACGCAGTATTTT

J: TRBJ1-2
V: TRBV25-1
D: .
size: once
CDR3: CASSNGGYGYTF
DNA: TGTGCCAGCAGTAACGGGGGGTATGGCTACACCTTC

J: TRBJ1-5
V: TRBV4-3
D: TRBD1
size: .
CDR3: CASSQDTRGQGSNQPQHF
DNA: TGCGCCAGCAGCCAAGATACCCGTGGACAGGGGAGCAATCAGCCCCAGCATTTT

J: TRBJ1-2
V: TRBV11-2
D: TRBD1
size: .
CDR3: CASSLRQGANYGYTF
DNA: TGTGCCAGCAGCTTACGACAGGGGGCCAACTATGGCTACACCTTC

J: TRBJ1-5
V: TRBV27
D: .
size: .
CDR3: CASSREGDGNQPQHF
DNA: TGTGCCAGCAGCCGGGAGGGGGATGGCAATCAGCCCCAGCATTTT

J: TRBJ1-1
V: TRBV9
D: TRBD1
size: .
CDR3: CASSRGQGQGTEAFF
DNA: TGTGCCAGCAGCCGGGGACAGGGACAGGGTACTGAAGCTTTCTTT

J: TRBJ2-5
V: TRBV6-5
D: .
size: .
CDR3: CASSYSSGHQETQYF
DNA: TGTGCCAGCAGTTACTCGTCAGGGCATCAAGAGACCCAGTACTTC

J: TRBJ1-3
V: TRBV5-1
D: TRBD1
size: .
CDR3: CASTLQGVDSGNTIYF
DNA: TGCGCCAGTACCCTGCAGGGGGTTGACTCTGGAAACACCATATATTTT

J: TRBJ2-7
V: TRBV29-1
D: .
size: .
CDR3: CRVGRTKQYF
DNA: TGCAGGGTCGGGCGGACTAAGCAGTACTTC

J: TRBJ1-4
V: TRBV7-9
D: .
size: .
CDR3: CASGPGHRNEKLFF
DNA: TGTGCCAGCGGTCCGGGACACCGTAATGAAAAACTGTTTTTT

J: TRBJ2-1
V: TRBV7-9
D: .
size: .
CDR3: CASSLTLSDYNEQFF
DNA: TGTGCCAGCAGCCTGACCCTTAGCGATTACAATGAGCAGTTCTTC

J: TRBJ2-2
V: TRBV11-3
D: .
size: .
CDR3: CASSQGHKGTGELFF
DNA: TGTGCCAGCAGCCAGGGACATAAAGGCACCGGGGAGCTGTTTTTT

J: TRBJ2-1
V: TRBV9
D: TRBD2
size: .
CDR3: CASSVATGGLADNEQFF
DNA: TGTGCCAGCAGCGTAGCTACGGGAGGACTAGCTGACAATGAGCAGTTCTTC

J: TRBJ2-3
V: TRBV18
D: .
size: .
CDR3: CASTRGDTQYF
DNA: TGTGCCAGTACCCGGGGAGATACGCAGTATTTT

J: TRBJ1-3
V: TRBV15
D: .
size: .
CDR3: CATSRDTGPSGNTIYF
DNA: TGTGCCACCAGCAGAGATACAGGGCCCTCTGGAAACACCATATATTTT

J: TRBJ1-5
V: TRBV12-3/TRBV12-4
D: TRBD1
size: .
CDR3: CASSLTGVQPQHF
DNA: TGTGCCAGCAGTTTGACAGGGGTTCAGCCCCAGCATTTT

J: TRBJ2-1
V: TRBV5-5
D: .
size: .
CDR3: CASSFSSLATNEQFF
DNA: TGTGCCAGCAGCTTTAGTTCGCTAGCGACGAATGAGCAGTTCTTC

J: TRBJ2-6
V: TRBV10-3
D: .
size: .
CDR3: CAISEFSGANVLTF
DNA: TGTGCCATCAGCGAGTTTTCAGGGGCCAACGTCCTGACTTTC

J: TRBJ2-3
V: TRBV6-5
D: TRBD1
size: .
CDR3: CASRRDRGVTDTQYF
DNA: TGTGCCAGCCGGAGGGACAGGGGAGTCACAGATACGCAGTATTTT

J: TRBJ2-7
V: TRBV20-1
D: .
size: .
CDR3: CSGQGSYEQYF
DNA: TGCAGTGGTCAGGGATCCTACGAGCAGTACTTC

J: TRBJ1-6
V: TRBV7-2
D: TRBD1
size: .
CDR3: CASSLTGGNNSPLHF
DNA: TGTGCCAGCAGCTTGACAGGGGGGAATAATTCACCCCTCCACTTT

J: TRBJ2-4
V: TRBV3-1/TRBV3-2
D: .
size: .
CDR3: CASSPGAFKNIQYF
DNA: TGTGCCAGCAGCCCTGGGGCTTTCAAAAACATTCAGTACTTC

J: TRBJ2-5
V: TRBV7-2
D: .
size: .
CDR3: CASSLGGRVETQYF
DNA: TGTGCCAGCAGCCTAGGGGGGCGGGTGGAGACCCAGTACTTC

J: TRBJ1-2
V: TRBV7-2
D: TRBD1
size: .
CDR3: CASSAGQRAYGYTF
DNA: TGTGCCAGCAGCGCGGGACAGAGGGCTTATGGCTACACCTTC

J: TRBJ2-3
V: TRBV19
D: .
size: .
CDR3: CASSIRASGTDTQYF
DNA: TGTGCCAGTAGTATAAGGGCTAGCGGCACAGATACGCAGTATTTT

J: TRBJ2-6
V: TRBV10-3
D: .
size: .
CDR3: CAISDGVAGANVLTF
DNA: TGTGCCATCAGTGACGGGGTTGCTGGGGCCAACGTCCTGACTTTC

J: TRBJ2-3
V: TRBV5-6
D: .
size: .
CDR3: CASRKAGGPTDTQYF
DNA: TGTGCCAGCAGGAAAGCAGGGGGGCCAACAGATACGCAGTATTTT

J: TRBJ2-1
V: TRBV5-1
D: TRBD2
size: .
CDR3: CASRLAGGRDNEQFF
DNA: TGCGCCAGCAGACTAGCGGGAGGACGGGACAATGAGCAGTTCTTC

J: TRBJ1-1
V: TRBV6-2/TRBV6-3
D: .
size: .
CDR3: CASSPRSPAFF
DNA: TGTGCCAGCAGTCCCCGGTCCCCCGCTTTCTTT

J: TRBJ2-2
V: TRBV5-4
D: .
size: .
CDR3: CASSAGGRDTGELFF
DNA: TGTGCCAGCAGCGCAGGGGGGCGGGACACCGGGGAGCTGTTTTTT

J: TRBJ2-3
V: TRBV5-1
D: TRBD1
size: .
CDR3: CASSLDRGRADTQYF
DNA: TGCGCCAGCAGCTTGGACAGGGGGCGCGCAGATACGCAGTATTTT

J: TRBJ2-2
V: TRBV6-2/TRBV6-3
D: .
size: .
CDR3: CASSRTATGSGELFF
DNA: TGTGCCAGCAGCCGAACCGCCACAGGGTCCGGGGAGCTGTTTTTT

J: TRBJ1-5
V: TRBV12-3/TRBV12-4
D: .
size: .
CDR3: CASSFGGGPQHF
DNA: TGTGCCAGCAGTTTCGGGGGGGGACCCCAGCATTTT